This T cell receptor beta chain was observed in a study of shared clonotypes between healthy human individuals. Findings of the study overall: Naive subsets generally exceeded memory subsets in estimated richness. Among non-shared clonotypes, generation probabilities were lower than among those shared by all four donors.

Germline-derived CDR1 and CDR2 are LGHNA and YSLEER. This CDR3 region has 20 residues. V dropped 3 bases and J dropped 0; count of bases not matched to a gene: 16. The table came from immunoSEQ multiplex PCR; TCRdb's copy has only in-frame clones and leaves some out. The sample consists of about 1.4 million clones, roughly 96% of them appearing once. About this clone itself: No antigen is known for it.

Source material: naive CD4+ T cells sorted from blood. Indicated subset: CD45RA+ positively selected. This clonotype was sampled from a man aged 25-45 years in good health. The gene calls are TRBV4-3 and TRBJ2-3, with 9 bases matching TRBD1. CDR3 coding DNA: TGCGCCAGCAGCCAGGACTGGACAGGGGCAAGTATCCTTAGCACAGATACGCAGTATTTT. Protein: CASSQDWTGASILSTDTQYF.